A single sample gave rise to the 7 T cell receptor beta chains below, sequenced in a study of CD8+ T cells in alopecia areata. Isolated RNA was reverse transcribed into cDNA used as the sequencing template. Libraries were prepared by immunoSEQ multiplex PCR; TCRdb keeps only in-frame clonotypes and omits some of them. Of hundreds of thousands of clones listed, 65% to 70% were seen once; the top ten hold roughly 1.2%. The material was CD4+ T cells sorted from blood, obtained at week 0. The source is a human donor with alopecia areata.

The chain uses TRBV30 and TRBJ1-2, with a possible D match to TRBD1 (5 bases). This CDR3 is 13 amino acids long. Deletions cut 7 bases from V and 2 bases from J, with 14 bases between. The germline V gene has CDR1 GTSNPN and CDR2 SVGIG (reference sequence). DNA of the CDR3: TGTGCCTATTTGAAGGGACGGAACTATGGCTACACCTTC. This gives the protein CAYLKGRNYGYTF.

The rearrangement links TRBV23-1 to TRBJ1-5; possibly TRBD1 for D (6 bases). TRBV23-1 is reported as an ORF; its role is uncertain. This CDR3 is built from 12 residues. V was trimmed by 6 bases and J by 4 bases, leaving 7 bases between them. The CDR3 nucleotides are TGCGCCAGCAGGACAGGAAATCAGCCCCAGCATTTT. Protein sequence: CASRTGNQPQHF.

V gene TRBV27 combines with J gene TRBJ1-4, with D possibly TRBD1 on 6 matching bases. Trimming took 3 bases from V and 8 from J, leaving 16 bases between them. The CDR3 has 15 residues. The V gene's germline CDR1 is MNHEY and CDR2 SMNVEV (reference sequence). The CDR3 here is CASSFDPGAGEKLFF. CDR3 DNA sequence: TGTGCCAGCAGTTTTGATCCAGGGGCGGGAGAAAAACTGTTTTTT. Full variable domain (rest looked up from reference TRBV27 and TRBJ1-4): EAQVTQNPRYLITVTGKKLTVTCSQNMNHEYMSWYRQDPGLGLRQIYYSMNVEVTDKGDVPEGYKVSRKEKRNFPLILESPSPNQTSLYFCASSFDPGAGEKLFFGSGTQLSVL.

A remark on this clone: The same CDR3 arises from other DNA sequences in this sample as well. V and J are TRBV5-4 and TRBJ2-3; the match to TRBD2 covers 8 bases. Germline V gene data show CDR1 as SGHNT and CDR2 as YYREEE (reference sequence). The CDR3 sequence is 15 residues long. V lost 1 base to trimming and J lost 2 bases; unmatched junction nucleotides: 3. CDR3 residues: CASSLTSGSTDTQYF. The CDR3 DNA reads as TGTGCCAGCAGCTTGACTAGCGGCTCCACAGATACGCAGTATTTT.

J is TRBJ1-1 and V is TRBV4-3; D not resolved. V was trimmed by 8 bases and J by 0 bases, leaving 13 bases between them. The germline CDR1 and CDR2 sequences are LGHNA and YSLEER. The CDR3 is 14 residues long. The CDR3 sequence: CASQVGLLNTEAFF. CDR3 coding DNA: TGCGCCAGCCAGGTCGGACTCTTGAACACTGAAGCTTTCTTT.

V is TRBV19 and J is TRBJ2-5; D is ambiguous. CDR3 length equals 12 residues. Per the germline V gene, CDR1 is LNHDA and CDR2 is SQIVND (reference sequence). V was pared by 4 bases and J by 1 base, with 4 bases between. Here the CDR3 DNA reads TGTGCCAGTAGTAGGGGCCAAGAGACCCAGTACTTC. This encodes CASSRGQETQYF.

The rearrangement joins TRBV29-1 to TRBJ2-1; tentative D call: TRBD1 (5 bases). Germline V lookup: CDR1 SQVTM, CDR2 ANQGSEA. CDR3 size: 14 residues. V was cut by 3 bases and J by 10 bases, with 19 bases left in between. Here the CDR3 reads CSVDVGLGVGEQFF. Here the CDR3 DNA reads TGCAGCGTTGACGTGGGCCTAGGGGTAGGGGAGCAGTTCTTC.